A selection of T cell receptor beta chains follows, all from one sample in a study of blood T cell repertoires in COVID-19. Data came from immunoSEQ multiplex PCR; TCRdb stores just in-frame clones and leaves some out. The table shows approximately 480,000 clones, with around 90% occurring only once. Material: PBMCs or T cells enriched from blood (not recorded which). Every receptor here comes from a woman between 18 and 29 years old who had recovered from COVID-19. Each CDR3 is given with its conserved first and last residue. Each record gives: D gene, V gene, clone size, J gene, CDR3 protein, CDR3 DNA. D genes are given only for firm matches. The size field is filled for only some rows; it gives once, few, many or a size class.

TRBD2	TRBV5-1	NA	TRBJ2-3	CASSLDPISGGGTDTQYF	TGCGCCAGCAGCTTGGACCCCATTAGCGGGGGGGGCACAGATACGCAGTATTTT
NA	TRBV9	NA	TRBJ2-2	CASSARAPNTGELFF	TGTGCCAGCAGCGCCAGGGCCCCGAACACCGGGGAGCTGTTTTTT
TRBD2	TRBV7-8	once	TRBJ2-5	CASSLAGPRGGVRKTQYF	TGTGCCAGCAGCTTAGCCGGGCCGCGCGGGGGGGTGAGAAAGACCCAGTACTTC
TRBD1	TRBV5-1	NA	TRBJ1-1	CASSLGGWGTGDTEAFF	TGCGCCAGCAGCTTGGGAGGTTGGGGGACAGGTGACACTGAAGCTTTCTTT
NA	TRBV5-4	NA	TRBJ2-7	CASSLEQMSDEQYF	TGTGCCAGCAGCTTGGAACAGATGTCAGATGAGCAGTACTTC
NA	TRBV6-1	NA	TRBJ1-1	CASSEVFRNTEAFF	TGTGCCAGCAGTGAAGTTTTCCGGAACACTGAAGCTTTCTTT
NA	TRBV12-3/TRBV12-4	few	TRBJ1-1	CASSLTGAEAFF	TGTGCCAGCAGTTTAACGGGGGCTGAAGCTTTCTTT
TRBD2	TRBV19	NA	TRBJ2-5	CATGGLVQETQYF	TGTGCCACGGGGGGACTTGTCCAAGAGACCCAGTACTTC
TRBD2	TRBV28	NA	TRBJ2-3	CASSSTSGGGKDTQYF	TGTGCCAGCAGTTCGACTAGCGGGGGGGGGAAGGATACGCAGTATTTT
TRBD1	TRBV2	few	TRBJ2-7	CASSGPGQLSQYEQYF	TGTGCCAGCAGTGGCCCGGGACAGCTTAGCCAATACGAGCAGTACTTC
TRBD1	TRBV7-6	NA	TRBJ2-2	CASSLGTADTGELFF	TGTGCCAGCAGCCTTGGGACAGCCGACACCGGGGAGCTGTTTTTT
TRBD1	TRBV3-1/TRBV3-2	NA	TRBJ1-4	CASSQYGQGEKLFF	TGTGCCAGCAGCCAATACGGACAGGGTGAAAAACTGTTTTTT
NA	TRBV3-1/TRBV3-2	NA	TRBJ2-1	CASSPNLRGEQFF	TGTGCCAGCAGCCCGAACTTACGGGGGGAGCAGTTCTTC
NA	TRBV5-1	NA	TRBJ2-1	CASKRDNPYNEQFF	TGCGCCAGCAAAAGGGACAATCCCTACAATGAGCAGTTCTTC
NA	TRBV3-1/TRBV3-2	NA	TRBJ2-2	CASSALASGELFF	TGTGCCAGCAGCGCCCTAGCTTCCGGGGAGCTGTTTTTT
NA	TRBV10-3	NA	TRBJ1-6	CAISRDLGSPLHF	TGTGCCATCAGCCGGGACTTGGGTTCACCCCTCCACTTT
NA	TRBV30	NA	TRBJ1-2	CAWSVYTLNYGYTF	TGTGCCTGGAGTGTATACACGCTTAACTATGGCTACACCTTC
NA	TRBV7-6	NA	TRBJ2-3	CASSLRGADTQYF	TGTGCCAGCAGCTTAAGAGGAGCAGATACGCAGTATTTT
NA	TRBV3-1/TRBV3-2	NA	TRBJ2-1	CASSQDIQSNEQFF	TGTGCCAGCAGCCAAGACATCCAGTCCAATGAGCAGTTCTTC
NA	TRBV24-1	NA	TRBJ1-5	CATSDSYLASIEPQHF	TGTGCCACCAGTGATTCTTATCTAGCCTCGATCGAACCCCAGCATTTT
TRBD1	TRBV3-1/TRBV3-2	NA	TRBJ1-3	CASSQDATGGTTIYF	TGTGCCAGCAGCCAAGATGCCACAGGGGGGACGACCATATATTTT
NA	TRBV3-1/TRBV3-2	NA	TRBJ1-3	CASSSREDTIYF	TGTGCCAGCAGCTCCCGCGAGGACACCATATATTTT
NA	TRBV9	NA	TRBJ2-1	CASSVGGRTGTTYEQFF	TGTGCCAGCAGCGTAGGGGGGAGAACAGGGACTACGTATGAGCAGTTCTTC
TRBD1	TRBV2	NA	TRBJ2-7	CASSDRGQVAYF	TGTGCCAGCAGTGACAGGGGACAGGTCGCCTACTTC